The rows below give T cell receptor beta chains drawn from one sample of a study of blood T cell repertoires in COVID-19. Profiling relied on immunoSEQ multiplex PCR, and the TCRdb table lists in-frame clones only, not all of them. This sample has 390,000 or so clones, with 85% to 90% found just once. Specimen: peripheral blood. The receptors here all came from a man aged 18 to 35 with active or convalescent COVID-19. Each CDR3 is given with its conserved first and last residue. A D gene is named only where the DNA matches it firmly. Not all rows give a size; the values are once, few, many and, for expanded clones, a class.

TRBJ1-5,-,-,TRBV6-5,TGTGCCAGCAGTTACTTACCAGGGGATCAGCCCCAGCATTTT,CASSYLPGDQPQHF
TRBJ1-1,TRBD1,once,TRBV5-1,TGCGCCAGCCAGACAGGGGTGAACACTGAAGCTTTCTTT,CASQTGVNTEAFF
TRBJ1-1,TRBD1,-,TRBV15,TGTGCCACCAGCAGAGACAGGGGACAGAGTACTGAAGCTTTCTTT,CATSRDRGQSTEAFF
TRBJ2-7,TRBD2,-,TRBV19,TGTGCCAGTAGTATAGTGGCCGGGGGGTACGAGCAGTACTTC,CASSIVAGGYEQYF
TRBJ1-6,TRBD1,once,TRBV27,TGTGCCAGCAGTTCACAGGGGGGATCACCCCTCCACTTT,CASSSQGGSPLHF
TRBJ1-1,-,-,TRBV28,TGTGCCAGCACCTCCCCAGGGGAAACTGAAGCTTTCTTT,CASTSPGETEAFF
TRBJ1-6,TRBD1,-,TRBV4-1,TGCGCCAGCAGCAACGGACAGGGCCGTAATTCACCCCTCCACTTT,CASSNGQGRNSPLHF
TRBJ1-1,-,-,TRBV7-9,TGTGCCAGCAGCCGAGACAAGAATACGGCGAACACTGAAGCTTTCTTT,CASSRDKNTANTEAFF
TRBJ2-7,TRBD1,-,TRBV7-2,TGTGCCAGCAGCTTAGGGACAGGGGAATCCTACGAGCAGTACTTC,CASSLGTGESYEQYF
TRBJ2-3,-,once,TRBV21-1,TGTGTGAGTCCGGGACAGGGAACAGATACGCAGTATTTT,CVSPGQGTDTQYF
TRBJ2-3,-,-,TRBV6-6,TGTGCCAGCAGCCAAACTACAGATACGCAGTATTTT,CASSQTTDTQYF
TRBJ1-2,-,few,TRBV6-2/TRBV6-3,TGTGCCAGCAGTGCGTCTTGGGGGGTAGGCTATGGCTACACCTTC,CASSASWGVGYGYTF
TRBJ2-6,-,-,TRBV27,TGTGCCAGCAGGCTCAGGGGTGACGCCAGGGGATTGTATGGGGCCAACGTGCTGACTTTC,CASRLRGDARGLYGANVLTF
TRBJ1-2,TRBD1,once,TRBV19,TGTGCCACCAGGGGGGAGACTGATGGCTACACCTTC,CATRGETDGYTF
TRBJ2-3,-,-,TRBV6-6,TGTGCCAGCAGACAGGGCACAGATACGCAGTATTTT,CASRQGTDTQYF
TRBJ2-2,-,-,TRBV7-2,TGTGCCAGCAGCTTAGTACCCCCCTGGGAAGCGGGCTTGGTCGGGGAGCTGTTTTTT,CASSLVPPWEAGLVGELFF
TRBJ1-6,-,-,TRBV4-1,TGCGCCAGCAGCCAAGATCCAGGGTGGCAATATTCACCCCTCCACTTT,CASSQDPGWQYSPLHF
TRBJ1-5,TRBD1,-,TRBV2,TGTGCCAGCAGTGAAGGGACAGGGGTTAGCAATCAGCCCCAGCATTTT,CASSEGTGVSNQPQHF
TRBJ2-7,TRBD2,-,TRBV28,TGTGCCAGCACTGAGCGGGAGTTCTCCGAGCAGTACTTC,CASTEREFSEQYF
TRBJ2-1,TRBD2,-,TRBV11-3,TGTGCCAGCAGTGACTATAGCGGGGGGGATCTTGAGCAGTTCTTC,CASSDYSGGDLEQFF
TRBJ2-7,TRBD1,-,TRBV6-5,TGTGCCAGCAGTTACAGGACAGGGAGCTCCTACGAGCAGTACTTC,CASSYRTGSSYEQYF
TRBJ2-7,TRBD1,-,TRBV6-4,TGTGCCAGCAGTGAGAGACAGGGGGGCTACGAGCAGTACTTC,CASSERQGGYEQYF
TRBJ1-6,-,-,TRBV28,TGTGCCAGCACCCCTGGAGGGGCAAACCATTCACCCCTCCACTTT,CASTPGGANHSPLHF
TRBJ2-5,TRBD1,-,TRBV6-5,TGTGCCAGCAGTTCCTTTGGGACAGGGATGTTCCAGACCCAGTACTTC,CASSSFGTGMFQTQYF
TRBJ2-5,-,-,TRBV28,TGTGCCAGCACCACTTTCGGGGCGGGACAAGAGACCCAGTACTTC,CASTTFGAGQETQYF
TRBJ2-3,-,-,TRBV28,TGTGCCAGCAACCCAGGGGACTACAGCCCAAGCACAGATACGCAGTATTTT,CASNPGDYSPSTDTQYF
TRBJ2-3,-,-,TRBV9,TGTGCCAGCAGCATCGACTATTCCCTTTCGACAGATACGCAGTATTTT,CASSIDYSLSTDTQYF
TRBJ2-2,-,-,TRBV5-1,TGCGCCAGCAGCTTGAGTCCACCGCCCGGCGGGGAGCTGTTTTTT,CASSLSPPPGGELFF
TRBJ1-1,-,-,TRBV4-2,TGTGCCAGCAGCCAAGATAGTAGGCAGGGGCATAACACTGAAGCTTTCTTT,CASSQDSRQGHNTEAFF
TRBJ1-5,-,many,TRBV6-2/TRBV6-3,TGTGCCAGCAGTAGCTACCGGGACATGCCCCAGCATTTT,CASSSYRDMPQHF
TRBJ2-1,-,-,TRBV28,TGTGCCAGCAGGACTGAAGCGGGCTACAATGAGCAGTTCTTC,CASRTEAGYNEQFF
TRBJ1-2,TRBD1,-,TRBV5-5,TGTGCCAGCACCCTGGTTACAGGGGGCGCCTATGGCTACACCTTC,CASTLVTGGAYGYTF
TRBJ1-1,-,-,TRBV29-1,TGCAGCGTTGGGGGGAGGGGCACTGAAGCTTTCTTT,CSVGGRGTEAFF
TRBJ1-5,-,-,TRBV19,TGTGCCAGTAGTATAGATCGTGCCCAGGGGAATCAGCCCCAGCATTTT,CASSIDRAQGNQPQHF
TRBJ2-7,TRBD2,-,TRBV15,TGTGCCACCAGCAGTCGCTCAACTAGCGGGCCTTACGAGCAGTACTTC,CATSSRSTSGPYEQYF
TRBJ1-4,-,-,TRBV30,TGTGCCTGGAGTGCCAGCAGACAGTATGAAAAACTGTTTTTT,CAWSASRQYEKLFF
TRBJ1-1,-,many,TRBV30,TGTGCCGCCCTCCAGAGGGAGAACACTGAAGCTTTCTTT,CAALQRENTEAFF
TRBJ1-4,TRBD1,few,TRBV15,TGTGCCACCAGCAGAGATGGGGGACAGGACTTTCGGAAACTGTTTTTT,CATSRDGGQDFRKLFF
TRBJ2-1,TRBD2,-,TRBV4-3,TGCGCCAGCAGCCAGGGACTAGCGGGACACTCCTACAATGAGCAGTTCTTC,CASSQGLAGHSYNEQFF
TRBJ1-4,-,-,TRBV30,TGTGCCTTGGAGGGGCAGGGCCTTAATGAAAAACTGTTTTTT,CALEGQGLNEKLFF
TRBJ2-3,TRBD2,many,TRBV6-4,TGTGCCAGCAGTGAAAATAGCGGGAGCACAGATACGCAGTATTTT,CASSENSGSTDTQYF
TRBJ1-1,TRBD1,-,TRBV28,TGTGCCAGCAGTGCTTTACAGGGGCTAGGGACTGAAGCTTTCTTT,CASSALQGLGTEAFF
TRBJ2-5,-,-,TRBV7-8,TGTGCCAGCAGCCCGGGACTCGAGACCCAGTACTTC,CASSPGLETQYF
TRBJ2-7,TRBD1,-,TRBV6-2/TRBV6-3,TGTGCCAGCAGTTATTCCACGGGACAGGGTGACTACGAGCAGTACTTC,CASSYSTGQGDYEQYF
TRBJ1-1,TRBD1,once,TRBV18,TGTGCCAGCTCACCACGAAACAGGGGTCTCACTGAAGCTTTCTTT,CASSPRNRGLTEAFF
TRBJ1-2,-,-,TRBV2,TGTGCCAGCAGTGAAGACAGAATCTATGGCTACACCTTC,CASSEDRIYGYTF
TRBJ1-5,-,-,TRBV7-6,TGTGCCAGCAGCTCCCGAAGGGGTCAGCCCCAGCATTTT,CASSSRRGQPQHF
TRBJ2-7,TRBD1,-,TRBV6-5,TGTGCCAGCAGTTACCGGAGGGACAGGGGTACCTACGAGCAGTACTTC,CASSYRRDRGTYEQYF
TRBJ2-7,-,-,TRBV6-5,TGTGCCAGCAGTCCCGGGGTACCCTACGAGCAGTACTTC,CASSPGVPYEQYF
TRBJ1-5,-,-,TRBV27,TGTGCCAGCAGTCTCGGACAGACCCAGCCCCAGCATTTT,CASSLGQTQPQHF
TRBJ2-7,TRBD1,few,TRBV6-2/TRBV6-3,TGTGCCAGCAGTTACGGGCGACAGGGAAACTACGAGCAGTACTTC,CASSYGRQGNYEQYF
TRBJ2-4,-,-,TRBV2,TGTGCCAGCAGCCCAGACCGCGGGGCCAAAAACATTCAGTACTTC,CASSPDRGAKNIQYF
TRBJ2-7,-,-,TRBV7-6,TGTGCCAGCAGCTTAGCGCGTCAACCCATGGAGCAGTACTTC,CASSLARQPMEQYF
TRBJ2-7,-,-,TRBV9,TGTGCCAGCAGCGCCCAGGGGGGTAGCGGAACCTACGAGCAGTACTTC,CASSAQGGSGTYEQYF
TRBJ1-4,TRBD1,-,TRBV18,TGTGCCAGCTCACCCACAGGGGGCCAGGGTGAAAAACTGTTTTTT,CASSPTGGQGEKLFF
TRBJ2-2,TRBD1,-,TRBV19,TGTGCCAGTAGTATAGGAGGGACAGGGATCACCGGGGAGCTGTTTTTT,CASSIGGTGITGELFF
TRBJ1-2,-,-,TRBV29-1,TGCAGCGTTGGGCAGGGCAACTATGGCTACACCTTC,CSVGQGNYGYTF
TRBJ2-7,TRBD1,-,TRBV6-5,TGTGCCAGCAGTTACGGGACAGGGTTCTACGAGCAGTACTTC,CASSYGTGFYEQYF
TRBJ1-5,TRBD1,-,TRBV19,TGTGCCAGTAGTATAGCCCCCGGGACAGGGTACCAGCCCCAGCATTTT,CASSIAPGTGYQPQHF
TRBJ2-1,-,-,TRBV5-1,TGCGCCAGCAGCTTGGATTCAGGGGTGAGCTCCTACAATGAGCAGTTCTTC,CASSLDSGVSSYNEQFF